This T cell receptor (beta chain) was profiled in a study of vaccination and CD4 T cells after COVID-19. Noted treatment: roughly ten-day PBMC culture with coronavirus spike peptide pools or control peptides (ViraFEST assay). This clonotype was observed a few times. Its antigen is as yet unknown. The J segment lost 1 base and the V segment lost 6 bases, leaving 4 bases of the junction unmatched. The CDR3 is made up of 14 amino acids. The Oncomine TCR Beta short-read assay generated sequence data from the DNA of cultured CD4+ T cells. TCRdb redid the calling of the PCR reads with MiXCR, one entry per CDR3 protein. This sample yields more than 4,000 distinct CDR3 sequences, of which approximately 28% are seen a single time; around 30% belongs to the top ten.

The receptor comes from a human donor who had recovered from COVID-19. Material: CD4+ T cells from blood, cultured in vitro. The chain recombines TRBV12-3 or TRBV12-4 with TRBJ2-7; 9 bases match TRBD2. CDR3 DNA sequence: TGTGCCAGCAGCCCGACTAGCGGTTCCTACGAGCAGTACTTC. Its translation is CASSPTSGSYEQYF.